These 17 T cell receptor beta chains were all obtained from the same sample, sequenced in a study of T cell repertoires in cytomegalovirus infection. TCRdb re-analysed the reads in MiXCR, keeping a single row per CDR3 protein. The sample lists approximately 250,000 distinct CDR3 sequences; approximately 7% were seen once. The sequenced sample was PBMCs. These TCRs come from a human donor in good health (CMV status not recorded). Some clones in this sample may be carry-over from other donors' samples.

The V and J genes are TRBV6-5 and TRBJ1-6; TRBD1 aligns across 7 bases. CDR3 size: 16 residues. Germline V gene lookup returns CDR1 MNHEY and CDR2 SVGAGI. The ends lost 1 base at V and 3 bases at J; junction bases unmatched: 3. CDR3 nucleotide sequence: TGTGCCAGCAGTTACTTAACAGGGGACTATAATTCACCCCTCCACTTT. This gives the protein CASSYLTGDYNSPLHF.

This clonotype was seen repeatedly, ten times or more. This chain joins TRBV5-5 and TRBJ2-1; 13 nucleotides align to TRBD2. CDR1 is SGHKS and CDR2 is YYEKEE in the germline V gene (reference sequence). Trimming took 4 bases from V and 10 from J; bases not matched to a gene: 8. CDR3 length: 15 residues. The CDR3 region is CASSPGLAGTYEQFF. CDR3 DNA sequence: TGTGCCAGCAGCCCGGGACTAGCGGGGACATACGAGCAGTTCTTC.

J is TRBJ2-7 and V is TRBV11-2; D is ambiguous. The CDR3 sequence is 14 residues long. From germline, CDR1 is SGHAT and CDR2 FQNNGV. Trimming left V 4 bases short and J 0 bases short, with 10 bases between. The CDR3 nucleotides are TGTGCCAGCAGCTCAACTTTGGGCTCCTACGAGCAGTACTTC. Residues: CASSSTLGSYEQYF.

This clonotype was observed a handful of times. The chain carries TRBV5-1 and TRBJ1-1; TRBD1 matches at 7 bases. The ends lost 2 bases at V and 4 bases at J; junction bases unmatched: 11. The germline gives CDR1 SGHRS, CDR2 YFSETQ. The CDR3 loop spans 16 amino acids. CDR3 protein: CASSFLQGPMSTEAFF. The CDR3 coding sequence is TGCGCCAGCAGCTTTTTACAGGGGCCGATGTCCACTGAAGCTTTCTTT.

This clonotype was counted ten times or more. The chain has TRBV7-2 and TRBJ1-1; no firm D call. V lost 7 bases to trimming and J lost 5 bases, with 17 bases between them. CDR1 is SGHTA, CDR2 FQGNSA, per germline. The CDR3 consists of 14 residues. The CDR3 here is CASTLTWAKTEAFF. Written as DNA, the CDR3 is TGTGCCAGCACTCTAACCTGGGCCAAAACTGAAGCTTTCTTT.

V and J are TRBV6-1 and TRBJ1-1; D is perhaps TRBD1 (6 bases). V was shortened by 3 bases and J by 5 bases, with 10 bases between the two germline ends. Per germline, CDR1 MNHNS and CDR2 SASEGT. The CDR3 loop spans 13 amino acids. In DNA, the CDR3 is TGTGCCAGCAGTGACAGGGGCGGTACTGAAGCTTTCTTT. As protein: CASSDRGGTEAFF.

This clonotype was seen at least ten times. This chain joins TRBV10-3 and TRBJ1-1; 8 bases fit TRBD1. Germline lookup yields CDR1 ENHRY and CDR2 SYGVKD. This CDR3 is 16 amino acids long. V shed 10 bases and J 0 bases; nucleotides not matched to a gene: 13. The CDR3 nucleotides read TGTGCCAGCGACAGGGGAGGTCAGGGCCTGAACACTGAAGCTTTCTTT. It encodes CASDRGGQGLNTEAFF.

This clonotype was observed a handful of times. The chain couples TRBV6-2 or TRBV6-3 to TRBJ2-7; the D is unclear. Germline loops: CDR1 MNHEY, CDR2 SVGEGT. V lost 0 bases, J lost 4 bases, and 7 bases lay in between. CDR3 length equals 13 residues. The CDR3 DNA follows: TGTGCCAGCAGTTACTCTACGGATTACGAGCAGTACTTC. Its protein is CASSYSTDYEQYF.

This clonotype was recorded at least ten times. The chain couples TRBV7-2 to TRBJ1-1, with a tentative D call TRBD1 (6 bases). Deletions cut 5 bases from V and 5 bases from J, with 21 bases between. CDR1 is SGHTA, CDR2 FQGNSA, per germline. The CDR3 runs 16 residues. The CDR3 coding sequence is TGTGCCAGCAGCCCCACCCAGTACCAGGGGATTACTGAAGCTTTCTTT. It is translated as CASSPTQYQGITEAFF.

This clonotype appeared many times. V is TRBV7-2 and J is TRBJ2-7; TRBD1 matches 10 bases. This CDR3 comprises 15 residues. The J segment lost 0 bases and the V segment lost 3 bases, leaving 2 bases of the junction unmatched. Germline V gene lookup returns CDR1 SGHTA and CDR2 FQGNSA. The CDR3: CASSLGTGASYEQYF. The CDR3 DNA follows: TGTGCCAGCAGCTTGGGGACAGGGGCCTCCTACGAGCAGTACTTC. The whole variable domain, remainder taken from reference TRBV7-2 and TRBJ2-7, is GAGVSQSPSNKVTEKGKDVELRCDPISGHTALYWYRQSLGQGLEFLIYFQGNSAPDKSGLPSDRFSAERTGGSVSTLTIQRTQQEDSAVYLCASSLGTGASYEQYFGPGTRLTVT.

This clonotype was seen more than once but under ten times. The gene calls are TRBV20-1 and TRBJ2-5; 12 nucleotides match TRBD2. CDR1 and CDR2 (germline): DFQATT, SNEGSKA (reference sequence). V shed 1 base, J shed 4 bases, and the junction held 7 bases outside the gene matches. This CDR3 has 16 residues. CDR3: CSARASGGARGETQYF. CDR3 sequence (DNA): TGCAGTGCTAGAGCTAGCGGGGGGGCCCGGGGAGAGACCCAGTACTTC.

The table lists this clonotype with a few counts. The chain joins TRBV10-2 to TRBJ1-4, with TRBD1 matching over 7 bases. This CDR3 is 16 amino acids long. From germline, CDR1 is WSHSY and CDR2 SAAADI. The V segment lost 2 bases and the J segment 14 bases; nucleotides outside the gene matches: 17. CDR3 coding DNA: TGCGCCAGCAGTGAGCCCTACAGGGGACTAGCCCGCGTTCTGTTTTTT. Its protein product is CASSEPYRGLARVLFF.

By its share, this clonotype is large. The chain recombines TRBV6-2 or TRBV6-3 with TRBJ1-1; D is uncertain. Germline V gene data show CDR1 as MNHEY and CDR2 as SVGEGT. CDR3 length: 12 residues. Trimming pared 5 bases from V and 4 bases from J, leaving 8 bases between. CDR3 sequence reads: CASSAGRTEAFF. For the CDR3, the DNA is TGTGCCAGCAGTGCCGGTCGCACTGAAGCTTTCTTT.

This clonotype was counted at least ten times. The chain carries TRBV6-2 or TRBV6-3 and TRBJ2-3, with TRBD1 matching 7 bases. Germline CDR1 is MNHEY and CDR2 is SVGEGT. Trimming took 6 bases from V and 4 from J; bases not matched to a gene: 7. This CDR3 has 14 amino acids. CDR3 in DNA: TGTGCCAGCAGAAAGACAGGGAGTGCAGATACGCAGTATTTT. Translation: CASRKTGSADTQYF.

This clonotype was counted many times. The CDR3 here is CASSLGAGKLFF. The CDR3 DNA is TGTGCCAGCAGCTTAGGGGCCGGAAAACTGTTTTTT. The chain uses TRBV11-2 and TRBJ1-4, with D unresolved. Germline CDR1 reads SGHAT; CDR2 reads FQNNGV. Trimming removed 1 base at V and 10 bases at J, with 7 bases between. The CDR3 is 12 residues long.

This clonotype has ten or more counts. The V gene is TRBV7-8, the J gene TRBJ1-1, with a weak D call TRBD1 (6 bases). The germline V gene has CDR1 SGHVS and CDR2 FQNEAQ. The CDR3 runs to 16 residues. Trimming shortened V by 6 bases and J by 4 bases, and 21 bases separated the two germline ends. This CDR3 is CASSYRTATQGTEAFF. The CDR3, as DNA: TGTGCCAGCAGTTACAGGACTGCTACACAGGGCACTGAAGCTTTCTTT.

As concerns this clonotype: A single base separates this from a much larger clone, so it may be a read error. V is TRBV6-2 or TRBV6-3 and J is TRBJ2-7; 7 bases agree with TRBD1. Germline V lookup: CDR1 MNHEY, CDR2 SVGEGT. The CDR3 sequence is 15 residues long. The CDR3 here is CARSSRDSEFYEQYF. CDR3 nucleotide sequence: TGTGCCAGAAGTTCCCGGGACAGCGAATTCTACGAGCAGTACTTC.